Sequencing of this T cell receptor beta chain was carried out in a study of a mutant IDH1 vaccine in newly diagnosed glioma. Study background: With temozolomide cycles, or 4-6 weeks after radiotherapy alone, vaccination was started. Averaging roughly 40 years of age, treated patients were about 60% male and roughly 38% female. Most had both radiotherapy and temozolomide beforehand; others had only one.

Regarding this clone: Its antigen is not identified.

Time point here: week 35, safety follow-up. Each vaccine dose was 300 ug of mutant IDH1 20-mer peptide, with topical imiquimod. Tumors from donors were new WHO grade 3 or 4 IDH1-mutant astrocytomas with ATRX loss. Germline V gene lookup returns CDR1 SGHTA and CDR2 FQGNSA. Trimming removed 4 bases from V and 3 bases from J, with 13 bases in between. The CDR3 totals 15 residues. The protocol was immunoSEQ multiplex PCR, while the TCRdb copy is restricted to in-frame clones and leaves out a portion. In the table there are about 50,000 clones, roughly 80% of which are singletons. The source is a woman aged 18-29 years with glioma. The specimen was PBMCs, collected from a glioma patient whose treatment included an IDH1 peptide vaccine. The rearrangement uses TRBV7-2 and TRBJ1-3; D is unclear. In DNA, the CDR3 is TGTGCCAGCAGCTCAACGCGGGGAATTGGAAACACCATATATTTT. This sequence encodes CASSSTRGIGNTIYF. The complete variable domain, with remaining parts taken from reference TRBV7-2 and TRBJ1-3, reads GAGVSQSPSNKVTEKGKDVELRCDPISGHTALYWYRQSLGQGLEFLIYFQGNSAPDKSGLPSDRFSAERTGGSVSTLTIQRTQQEDSAVYLCASSSTRGIGNTIYFGEGSWLTVV.